This T cell receptor (beta chain) stems from a study of T cell changes during pregnancy in multiple sclerosis. Libraries were prepared by immunoSEQ multiplex PCR; TCRdb keeps only in-frame clonotypes and omits some of them. The sample gives roughly 53,000 clones, 90% of which show up once; around 2.9% is in the top ten. The sequences come from CD8+ T cells from peripheral blood mononuclear cells, collected before pregnancy. The sequence was collected from a female donor with multiple sclerosis, enrolled in a pregnancy study.

The CDR3: CASSYSGGLETQYF. Written as DNA, the CDR3 is TGTGCCAGCAGTTACTCGGGGGGGCTGGAGACCCAGTACTTC. The chain joins TRBV6-5 to TRBJ2-5; possibly TRBD2 for D (7 bases). The CDR3 consists of 14 residues. CDR1 and CDR2 (germline): MNHEY, SVGAGI. The V end lost 0 bases, the J end lost 5 bases, and 10 bases lay between the germline ends.